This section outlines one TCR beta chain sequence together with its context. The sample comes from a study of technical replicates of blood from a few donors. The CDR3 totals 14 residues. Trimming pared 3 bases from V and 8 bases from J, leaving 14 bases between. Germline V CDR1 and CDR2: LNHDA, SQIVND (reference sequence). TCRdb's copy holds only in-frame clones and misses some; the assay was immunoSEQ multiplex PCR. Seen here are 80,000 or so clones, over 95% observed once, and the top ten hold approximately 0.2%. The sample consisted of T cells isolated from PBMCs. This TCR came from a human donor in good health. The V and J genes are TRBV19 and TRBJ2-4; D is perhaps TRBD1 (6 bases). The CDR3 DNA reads TGTGCCAGTAGTATTCGTCCAGGGGTGGACATTCAGTACTTC. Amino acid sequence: CASSIRPGVDIQYF.